One TCR beta chain is described in this entry. Its antigen is not identified. The data originate from a study of T cells in Graves' hyperthyroidism and ophthalmopathy. Study results and limitations: Ophthalmopathy could be told apart from stable hyperthyroidism with a 13 V-J model.

V was cut by 5 bases and J by 3 bases, with 13 bases left in between. Germline V lookup: CDR1 SGHAT, CDR2 FQNNGV. This CDR3 is 14 amino acids long. Participants, patients aged 18 to 65, had newly diagnosed hyperthyroidism with a duration under 2 months. The sample of blood was obtained at first hyperthyroidism diagnosis (before any ophthalmopathy symptoms). Amplified regions were TCR beta CDR3 sequences from RNA transcripts. The primer set for the first-round RT-PCR of the TCR CDR3 was HTBI. In TCRdb, the multiplex PCR reads were re-called with MiXCR into one record per CDR3 protein. There are about 290,000 distinct CDR3 sequences in the sample; approximately 12% occur only once, and approximately 8.6% lies in the top ten.

Material for sequencing was blood. This receptor was taken from a woman in her thirties with Graves' hyperthyroidism that later progressed to Graves' ophthalmopathy. This chain uses TRBV11-2 with TRBJ1-1; a possible D gene is TRBD1 (5 bases). CDR3 DNA sequence: TGTGCCAGCAGCAAACAGGTGTGGGACACTGAAGCTTTCTTT. It is translated as CASSKQVWDTEAFF.